This T cell receptor beta chain was documented in a study of cytomegalovirus exposure and HLA in healthy donors. Study results and caveats: 164 TCR beta chains were listed as cytomegalovirus-associated.

Trimming took 9 bases from V and 5 from J, leaving 13 bases between them. Germline V lookup: CDR1 MNHEY, CDR2 SVGAGI. The CDR3 consists of 12 residues. With respect to this clone: Its specificity is unknown.

The PCR was carried out with 60 Vbeta primers and 13 Jbeta primers. Data came from immunoSEQ multiplex PCR; TCRdb stores just in-frame clones and leaves some out. The sample has approximately 210,000 clones, about 76% seen once. Material for sequencing was PBMCs. This TCR was sampled from a male donor in good health and CMV-seropositive. The rearrangement links TRBV6-5 to TRBJ2-5; maybe TRBD2 (6 bases). The CDR3 sequence: CASGEVWETQYF. DNA of the CDR3: TGTGCCAGTGGGGAGGTGTGGGAGACCCAGTACTTC.